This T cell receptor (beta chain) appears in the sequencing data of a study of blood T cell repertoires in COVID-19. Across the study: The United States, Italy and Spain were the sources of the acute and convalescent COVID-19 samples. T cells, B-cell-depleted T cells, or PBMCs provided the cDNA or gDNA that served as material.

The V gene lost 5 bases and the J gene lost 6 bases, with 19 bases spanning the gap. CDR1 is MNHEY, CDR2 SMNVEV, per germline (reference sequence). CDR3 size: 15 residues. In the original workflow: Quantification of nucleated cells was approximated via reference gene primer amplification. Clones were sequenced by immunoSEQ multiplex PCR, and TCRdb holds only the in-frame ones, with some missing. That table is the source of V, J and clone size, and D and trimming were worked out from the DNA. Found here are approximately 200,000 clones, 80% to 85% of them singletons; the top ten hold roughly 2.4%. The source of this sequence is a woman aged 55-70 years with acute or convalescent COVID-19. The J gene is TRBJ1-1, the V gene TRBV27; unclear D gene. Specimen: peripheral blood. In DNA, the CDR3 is TGTGCCAGCAGTAGCGACCAAAGGCGGGTGGCTGAAGCTTTCTTT. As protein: CASSSDQRRVAEAFF.